The next 19 T cell receptor beta chains were all read from a single sample in a study of blood T cell repertoires in COVID-19. The repertoire was sequenced with immunoSEQ multiplex PCR; TCRdb's copy has only in-frame clones and lacks some. The table shows approximately 75,000 clones, with more than 65% occurring only once. Sequences were obtained from peripheral blood. The source is an elderly woman with active or convalescent COVID-19.

This chain links TRBV28 with TRBJ1-2; 9 nucleotides align to TRBD1. V lost 8 bases, J lost 5 bases, and 12 bases stayed unmatched. Germline V gene sequence: CDR1 MDHEN, CDR2 SYDVKM. The CDR3 contains 15 residues. CDR3 region: CASCVTGTGRYGYTF. The CDR3 nucleotides are TGTGCCAGCTGCGTTACCGGGACAGGGAGGTATGGCTACACCTTC.

With respect to this clone: Sequence at one end of the junction differs from germline and may be a read error. This chain uses TRBV6-6 with TRBJ1-2; maybe TRBD1 (5 bases). Looked up from germline, CDR1 is MNHNY and CDR2 is SVGAGI (reference sequence). The CDR3 spans 14 residues. CDR3 sequence reads: CASNYGGFYYGYTF. CDR3 bases: TGTGCCAGCAATTACGGGGGGTTTTATTATGGCTACACCTTC.

The J gene is TRBJ1-2, the V gene TRBV9, with a tentative D call TRBD1 (5 bases). Per germline, CDR1 SGDLS and CDR2 YYNGEE. The CDR3 covers 15 residues. Trimming cost V 3 bases and J 0 bases, with 12 bases left between them. CDR3 coding DNA: TGTGCCAGCAGCGAGGACATCATAACTAACTATGGCTACACCTTC. Residues: CASSEDIITNYGYTF.

This sequence joins TRBV30 and TRBJ1-1; D is unclear. The length of the CDR3 is 13 residues. Germline V gene lookup returns CDR1 GTSNPN and CDR2 SVGIG (reference sequence). Trimming stripped 3 bases from V and 4 bases from J, with 12 bases between. The CDR3 spells CAWSADKGTEAFF. DNA for the CDR3: TGTGCCTGGAGCGCAGACAAAGGCACTGAAGCTTTCTTT.

The chain recombines TRBV5-1 with TRBJ1-2; maybe TRBD1 (6 bases). Trimming cost V 4 bases and J 2 bases, with 15 bases left between them. The CDR3 contains 15 residues. Germline CDR1 reads SGHRS; CDR2 reads YFSETQ. DNA for the CDR3: TGCGCCAGCAGCCCGGGGGGCAGTACAAACTATGGCTACACCTTC. Translation gives CASSPGGSTNYGYTF.

This clone was seen only a few times. This sequence joins TRBV7-2 and TRBJ1-6; D remains unclear. Trimming cost V 4 bases and J 9 bases, with 13 bases left between them. The CDR3 runs 14 residues. Per germline, CDR1 SGHTA and CDR2 FQGNSA. The CDR3 coding sequence is TGTGCCAGCAGCTCGCCCCAGAGAGGTTCACCCCTCCACTTT. Its protein is CASSSPQRGSPLHF.

The chain's CDR3 is CASSPVASQPQHF. The CDR3 DNA follows: TGTGCCAGCAGTCCCGTCGCCAGTCAGCCCCAGCATTTT. This sequence joins TRBV6-5 and TRBJ1-5; D not resolved. Germline CDR1 is MNHEY and CDR2 is SVGAGI. The CDR3 contains 13 residues. Trimming pared 5 bases from V and 6 bases from J, leaving 11 bases between.

The sample holds a few counts of this clone. This chain links TRBV5-4 with TRBJ2-7, with TRBD1 identical over 8 bases. The CDR3 is 14 amino acids. Germline assignment: CDR1 SGHNT and CDR2 YYREEE (reference sequence). V shed 4 bases, J shed 6 bases, and the junction held 9 bases outside the gene matches. This CDR3 is CASSLTGQGVEQYF. The CDR3, as DNA: TGTGCCAGCAGCCTGACCGGACAGGGAGTCGAGCAGTACTTC.

The J gene is TRBJ2-1, the V gene TRBV28; 10 bases agree with TRBD1. Germline CDR1 MDHEN, CDR2 SYDVKM. This CDR3 is built from 16 residues. After removal of 3 bases from V and 5 bases from J, the junction contained 7 bases not matched to a gene. CDR3 region: CASSLQTGGLNNEQFF. In nucleotides, the CDR3 is TGTGCCAGCAGTTTGCAGACAGGGGGCTTGAACAATGAGCAGTTCTTC.

The V gene is TRBV27, the J gene TRBJ1-6, with a possible D match to TRBD1 (5 bases). Trimming shortened V by 2 bases and J by 7 bases, and 12 bases separated the two germline ends. The CDR3 extends over 15 amino acids. The germline V gene encodes CDR1 MNHEY and CDR2 SMNVEV (reference sequence). In nucleotides, the CDR3 is TGTGCCAGCAGTTTACAGGGCTTTCACAATTCACCCCTCCACTTT. Amino acids: CASSLQGFHNSPLHF.

A few counts support this clone. V and J are TRBV28 and TRBJ1-2; possible D gene TRBD1, 5 bases. This CDR3 spans 12 amino acids. CDR1 MDHEN and CDR2 SYDVKM come from the germline V gene. Trimming removed 5 bases from V and 7 bases from J, with 11 bases in between. As DNA, the CDR3 is TGTGCCAGCAGTCGGACACCTCGTGGCTACACCTTC. Translation: CASSRTPRGYTF.

With regard to this clone: Relative to the germline gene, one junction end is altered; a read error may explain this. The chain recombines TRBV20-1 with TRBJ1-2; D ambiguous. The germline V gene has CDR1 DFQATT and CDR2 SNEGSKA (reference sequence). The CDR3 length is 11 residues. The CDR3 loop reads CSARGVRGLGF. CDR3 DNA sequence: TGCAGTGCTAGAGGGGTGCGCGGTCTTGGGTTC.

The chain links TRBV6-5 to TRBJ1-2; D call uncertain. CDR1 MNHEY and CDR2 SVGAGI come from the germline V gene. The CDR3 sequence is 16 residues long. Deletions cut 0 bases from V and 4 bases from J, with 15 bases between. The CDR3 DNA sequence: TGTGCCAGCAGTTACTCGATCTCCGGGGATCGCTATGGCTACACCTTC. Its protein is CASSYSISGDRYGYTF.

This clone was seen only a few times. The rearrangement joins TRBV6-5 to TRBJ1-5; D remains unclear. The germline V and J ends were trimmed by 2 bases and 4 bases, with 6 bases remaining between them. CDR3 size: 13 residues. The germline V gene encodes CDR1 MNHEY and CDR2 SVGAGI. The CDR3 coding sequence is TGTGCCAGCAGTTACGATCGGAATCAGCCCCAGCATTTT. The encoded protein is CASSYDRNQPQHF.

The chain uses TRBV6-5 and TRBJ2-2; TRBD2 matches at 10 bases. After removal of 4 bases from V and 5 bases from J, the junction contained 7 bases not matched to a gene. In germline, CDR1 is MNHEY, CDR2 SVGAGI. The CDR3 length is 16 residues. CDR3 DNA: TGTGCCAGCAGTTTTCAGCGGGGGGGCAGGACCGGGGAGCTGTTTTTT. This translates into CASSFQRGGRTGELFF.

The rearrangement links TRBV24-1 to TRBJ1-2; a possible D gene is TRBD1 (6 bases). The CDR3 sequence is 14 residues long. The ends were cut back, 0 bases at V and 5 bases at J, with 9 bases in the middle. The germline V gene encodes CDR1 KGHDR and CDR2 SFDVKD. The CDR3 sequence: CATSDLLRGYGYTF. The CDR3 coding sequence is TGTGCCACCAGTGATTTGCTGAGGGGGTATGGCTACACCTTC.

The table lists this clone with a few counts. The V gene is TRBV7-8, the J gene TRBJ1-5; D remains unclear. This CDR3 contains 14 residues. The V gene's germline CDR1 is SGHVS and CDR2 FQNEAQ. V lost 3 bases to trimming and J lost 0 bases, with 6 bases between them. CDR3 sequence: CASSFEVSNQPQHF. The CDR3 nucleotides read TGTGCCAGCAGCTTCGAGGTTAGCAATCAGCCCCAGCATTTT.

The chain joins TRBV5-1 to TRBJ2-3, with TRBD1 matching over 11 bases. This CDR3 contains 16 residues. Germline V lookup: CDR1 SGHRS, CDR2 YFSETQ. With 2 bases clipped from V and 3 bases from J, the junction kept 5 bases outside the gene matches. This CDR3 reads CASSLPGTGGTDTQYF. CDR3 bases: TGCGCCAGCAGCTTACCCGGGACAGGGGGTACAGATACGCAGTATTTT.

The chain is built from TRBV5-1 and TRBJ1-1, with 10 bases lining up with TRBD1. V dropped 5 bases and J dropped 0; count of bases not matched to a gene: 7. Germline-derived CDR1 and CDR2 are SGHRS and YFSETQ. This CDR3 is built from 16 residues. CDR3 loop: CASRRGTGEMNTEAFF. In nucleotides, the CDR3 is TGCGCCAGCAGACGTGGGACAGGGGAAATGAACACTGAAGCTTTCTTT. The full variable domain, with the rest looked up from reference TRBV5-1 and TRBJ1-1, is KAGVTQTPRYLIKTRGQQVTLSCSPISGHRSVSWYQQTPGQGLQFLFEYFSETQRNKGNFPGRFSGRQFSNSRSEMNVSTLELGDSALYLCASRRGTGEMNTEAFFGQGTRLTVV.